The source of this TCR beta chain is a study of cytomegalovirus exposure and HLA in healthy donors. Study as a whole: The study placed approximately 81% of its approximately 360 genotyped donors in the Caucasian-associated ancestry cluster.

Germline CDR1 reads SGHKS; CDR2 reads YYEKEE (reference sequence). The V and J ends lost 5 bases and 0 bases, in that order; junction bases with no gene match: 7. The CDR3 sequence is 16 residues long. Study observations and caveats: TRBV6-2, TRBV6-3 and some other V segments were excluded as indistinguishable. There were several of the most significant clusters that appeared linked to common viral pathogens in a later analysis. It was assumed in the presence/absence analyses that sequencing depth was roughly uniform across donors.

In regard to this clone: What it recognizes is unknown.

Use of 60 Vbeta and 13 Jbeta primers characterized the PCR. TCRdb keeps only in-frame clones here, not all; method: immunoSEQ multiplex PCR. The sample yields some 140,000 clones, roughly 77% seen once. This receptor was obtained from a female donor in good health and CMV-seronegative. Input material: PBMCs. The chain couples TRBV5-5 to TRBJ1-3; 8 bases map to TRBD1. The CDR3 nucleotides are TGTGCCAGCAGATCGACAGGGGCCTTCTCTGGAAACACCATATATTTT. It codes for CASRSTGAFSGNTIYF.